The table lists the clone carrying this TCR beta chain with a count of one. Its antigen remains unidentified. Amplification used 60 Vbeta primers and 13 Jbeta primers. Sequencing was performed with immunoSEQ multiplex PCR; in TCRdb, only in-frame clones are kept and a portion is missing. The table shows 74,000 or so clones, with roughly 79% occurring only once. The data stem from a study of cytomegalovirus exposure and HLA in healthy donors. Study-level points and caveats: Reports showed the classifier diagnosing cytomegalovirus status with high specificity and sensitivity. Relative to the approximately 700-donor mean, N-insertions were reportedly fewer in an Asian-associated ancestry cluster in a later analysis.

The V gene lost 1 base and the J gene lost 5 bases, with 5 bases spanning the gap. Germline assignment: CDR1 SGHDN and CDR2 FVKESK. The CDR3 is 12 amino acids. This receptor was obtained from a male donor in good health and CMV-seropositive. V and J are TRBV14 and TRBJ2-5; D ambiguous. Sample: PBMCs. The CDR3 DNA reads TGTGCCAGCAGCCAAGTGTCGGAGACCCAGTACTTC. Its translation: CASSQVSETQYF.